This T cell receptor (beta chain) came from a study of monozygotic twins with inflammatory bowel disease. The CDR3 runs to 16 residues. CDR1 and CDR2 from the germline V gene are GTSNPN and SVGIG (reference sequence). TCR libraries each used about 4,000 ng of total RNA. TCRdb re-called the 5' RACE reads and catalogs CDR3 proteins one per entry, DNA excluded. The sample includes around 140,000 distinct CDR3 sequences. A 2.5 ml blood sample was drawn per donor. Sequences were obtained from blood. The chain combines TRBV30 with TRBJ2-4; TCRdb's D call of TRBD1 is untestable without DNA. The TCR sequence derives from a human donor with ulcerative colitis or Crohn's disease, or a healthy co-twin of an affected twin (not recorded which). CDR3 protein: CAWRPLGGLAKNIQYF.